This T cell receptor beta chain emerged from a study of blood T cells in healthy people across ages. The germline V gene encodes CDR1 DFQATT and CDR2 SNEGSKA (reference sequence). This CDR3 spans 18 amino acids. V gave up 4 bases and J gave up 4 bases, with 28 bases separating them. A second about 7 to 12 cycle PCR used barcoded and J-beta primers. TCRdb reprocessed the 5' RACE reads via MiXCR and lists one record per CDR3 protein. The profile shows about 670,000 distinct CDR3 sequences, less than 45% of them singletons. This TCR was recovered from an elderly man in good health. The rearrangement uses TRBV20-1 and TRBJ1-2; D possibly corresponds to TRBD1 (5 bases). Sequencing was carried out using blood. The CDR3 loop reads CSATAPGGRTMGGYGYTF. The DNA for the CDR3 is TGCAGTGCTACGGCCCCTGGGGGACGTACCATGGGGGGCTATGGCTACACCTTC.